Below are 13 T cell receptor beta chains sequenced from a single sample in a study of T cell responses to AZD1222 COVID-19 vaccine. TCRdb's copy holds only in-frame clones and misses some; the assay was immunoSEQ multiplex PCR. The sample includes roughly 120,000 clones, over 75% of them seen just once. The sequencing here drew on peripheral blood, taken on day 0 of AZD1222 vaccination. These receptors were obtained from an adult in good health.

V is TRBV5-1 and J is TRBJ2-5; TRBD2 matches at 9 bases. Unmatched junction bases numbered 8, after V lost 7 bases and J lost 4 bases. Germline-derived CDR1 and CDR2 are SGHRS and YFSETQ. The CDR3 runs to 14 residues. The CDR3 spells CASGTGLAGETQYF. The CDR3, as DNA: TGCGCCAGCGGAACGGGACTAGCAGGAGAGACCCAGTACTTC. The full variable domain, completed using reference TRBV5-1 and TRBJ2-5, is KAGVTQTPRYLIKTRGQQVTLSCSPISGHRSVSWYQQTPGQGLQFLFEYFSETQRNKGNFPGRFSGRQFSNSRSEMNVSTLELGDSALYLCASGTGLAGETQYFGPGTRLLVL.

V gene TRBV6-5 combines with J gene TRBJ1-2; D not certain. The CDR3 spans 14 residues. The germline V gene has CDR1 MNHEY and CDR2 SVGAGI. Trimming shortened V by 2 bases and J by 2 bases, and 9 bases separated the two germline ends. The CDR3 region is CASSYGEGNYGYTF. CDR3 nucleotide sequence: TGTGCCAGCAGTTACGGGGAAGGAAACTATGGCTACACCTTC.

This rearrangement joins TRBV28 to TRBJ1-3; D unresolved. Germline lookup yields CDR1 MDHEN and CDR2 SYDVKM. The CDR3 is 14 amino acids. The V end was cut by 5 bases, the J end by 0 bases, with 8 bases between. The DNA for the CDR3 is TGTGCCAGCAGTCAGCCGTACTCTGGAAACACCATATATTTT. Its translation: CASSQPYSGNTIYF. Full variable domain (missing parts from reference TRBV28 and TRBJ1-3): DVKVTQSSRYLVKRTGEKVFLECVQDMDHENMFWYRQDPGLGLRLIYFSYDVKMKEKGDIPEGYSVSREKKERFSLILESASTNQTSMYLCASSQPYSGNTIYFGEGSWLTVV.

The chain couples TRBV24-1 to TRBJ2-1, with unresolved D. The CDR3 is made up of 12 amino acids. CDR1 is KGHDR and CDR2 is SFDVKD in the germline V gene. The V end lost 2 bases, the J end lost 6 bases, and 4 bases lay between the germline ends. The CDR3 spells CATSDYLNEQFF. CDR3 DNA sequence: TGTGCCACCAGTGATTACCTCAATGAGCAGTTCTTC.

J is TRBJ1-4 and V is TRBV7-2; D gene uncertain. Germline CDR1 reads SGHTA; CDR2 reads FQGNSA. V lost 6 bases to trimming and J lost 1 base, with 12 bases between them. There are 15 residues in the CDR3. CDR3 sequence reads: CASSQRGRTNEKLFF. The CDR3 nucleotides are TGTGCCAGCAGTCAGCGCGGGAGAACTAATGAAAAACTGTTTTTT.

The chain recombines TRBV14 with TRBJ1-2; maybe TRBD1 (5 bases). This CDR3 has 14 amino acids. CDR1 SGHDN and CDR2 FVKESK come from the germline V gene. The V end lost 4 bases, the J end lost 7 bases, and 16 bases lay between the germline ends. CDR3 sequence (DNA): TGTGCCAGCAGCCCCGGGGCCCCAGGAGGTGGCTACACCTTC. Translation: CASSPGAPGGGYTF. The whole variable domain, remainder taken from reference TRBV14 and TRBJ1-2, is EAGVTQFPSHSVIEKGQTVTLRCDPISGHDNLYWYRRVMGKEIKFLLHFVKESKQDESGMPNNRFLAERTGGTYSTLKVQPAELEDSGVYFCASSPGAPGGGYTFGSGTRLTVV.

This rearrangement joins TRBV5-4 to TRBJ1-1; D is unresolved. This CDR3 spans 14 amino acids. V lost 0 bases, J lost 0 bases, and 6 bases lay in between. Germline CDR1 and CDR2: SGHNT and YYREEE (reference sequence). CDR3 nucleotides: TGTGCCAGCAGCTTGGTTGCCCTGAACACTGAAGCTTTCTTT. The encoded protein is CASSLVALNTEAFF.

CDR3 region: CASSPRLGTAGGELFF. The CDR3 nucleotides are TGTGCCAGCAGCCCACGACTAGGGACCGCGGGGGGGGAGCTGTTTTTT. This rearrangement joins TRBV7-8 to TRBJ2-2; possibly TRBD2 for D (6 bases). Germline-derived CDR1 and CDR2 are SGHVS and FQNEAQ. The ends were cut back, 5 bases at V and 8 bases at J, with 21 bases in the middle. This CDR3 contains 16 residues.

This chain links TRBV4-1 with TRBJ2-7, with no clear D. Trimming removed 3 bases from V and 2 bases from J, with 11 bases in between. The CDR3 sequence is 14 residues long. Germline CDR1 and CDR2: MGHRA and YSYEKL. CDR3 in DNA: TGCGCCAGCAGCCAGGGGTCTGCGACCTACGAGCAGTACTTC. Translating it yields CASSQGSATYEQYF.

The chain couples TRBV19 to TRBJ1-2, with D tentatively TRBD1 (6 bases). The CDR3 length is 13 residues. Germline loops: CDR1 LNHDA, CDR2 SQIVND (reference sequence). V lost 9 bases and J lost 2, with 13 bases in between. In DNA, the CDR3 is TGTGCCAGCACCAGGGGATTAAACTATGGCTACACCTTC. This encodes CASTRGLNYGYTF. Together with reference TRBV19 and TRBJ1-2, the CDR3 gives the full variable domain: DGGITQSPKYLFRKEGQNVTLSCEQNLNHDAMYWYRQDPGQGLRLIYYSQIVNDFQKGDIAEGYSVSREKKESFPLTVTSAQKNPTAFYLCASTRGLNYGYTFGSGTRLTVV.

The chain is built from TRBV30 and TRBJ2-5; D is unclear. This CDR3 spans 15 amino acids. Germline V gives CDR1 GTSNPN, CDR2 SVGIG (reference sequence). Trimming stripped 1 base from V and 2 bases from J, with 14 bases between. The chain's CDR3 is CAWSEGLPRQETQYF. The CDR3, as DNA: TGTGCCTGGAGTGAGGGTCTACCGCGGCAAGAGACCCAGTACTTC.

V gene TRBV2 combines with J gene TRBJ1-2, with D perhaps matching TRBD1 (5 bases). V lost 5 bases and J 7 bases, leaving 11 bases between the germline ends. This CDR3 is built from 12 residues. In germline, CDR1 is SNHLY, CDR2 FYNNEI. The CDR3 loop is CASSYSGGGYTF. The CDR3, as DNA: TGTGCCAGCAGTTATTCCGGGGGTGGCTACACCTTC.

The V call is TRBV28, the J call TRBJ2-7, with D perhaps assigned TRBD1 or TRBD2 (5 bases each). Trimming pared 5 bases from V and 6 bases from J, leaving 14 bases between. The CDR3 covers 13 residues. The germline CDR1 and CDR2 sequences are MDHEN and SYDVKM. CDR3 DNA sequence: TGTGCCAGCAGTCCCCTCCTCGGGGCCGAGCAGTACTTC. It encodes CASSPLLGAEQYF.